This TCR beta chain was captured by sequencing in a study of blood T cell repertoires in COVID-19. Study as a whole: Samples taken during acute and convalescent COVID-19 were collected in the United States, Italy and Spain.

The method was immunoSEQ multiplex PCR; TCRdb's version includes in-frame clones alone and lacks a portion of them. This sample yields 250,000 or so clones, of which 85% to 90% are seen a single time; 2% to 2.5% belongs to the top ten. Followed over time, Seattle patients had been enrolled while infection was active. Germline CDR1 reads SEHNR; CDR2 reads FQNEAQ (reference sequence). The CDR3 runs 13 residues. V was shortened by 1 base and J by 7 bases, with 8 bases between the two germline ends. Sequencing was done on a sample of peripheral blood. The clonotype comes from a woman aged 55-69 years with COVID-19, enrolled during active disease. This rearrangement joins TRBV7-9 to TRBJ1-5; D gene unclear. The CDR3 region is CASSLGERQPQHF. The CDR3, as DNA: TGTGCCAGCAGCTTAGGAGAGAGGCAGCCCCAGCATTTT.